The TCR beta chain under discussion was sequenced for a study of cytomegalovirus exposure and HLA in healthy donors. CDR3 size: 15 residues. V lost 4 bases and J lost 3; bases outside the gene matches: 10. Germline V gene data show CDR1 as SGHRS and CDR2 as YFSETQ. Both 60 Vbeta primers and 13 Jbeta primers went into the PCR. Sequencing was performed with immunoSEQ multiplex PCR; in TCRdb, only in-frame clones are kept and a portion is missing. The table includes fewer than 200,000 clones, more than 65% detected once. This clone was counted only a few times. The rearrangement joins TRBV5-1 to TRBJ2-7; 7 nucleotides match TRBD2. The TCR comes from a man aged 30-40 years in good health and CMV-seronegative. Source material: PBMCs. Here the CDR3 DNA reads TGCGCCAGCAGCGTCCAAAGGACGGGGGGCTACGAGCAGTACTTC. Amino acids: CASSVQRTGGYEQYF.